This TCR beta chain was profiled in a study of T cells after yellow fever vaccination. Looking at the study overall: Fractions with few cells were prepared using SMART-Seq v4 Ultra Low Input. Whole-study results and caveats: It was the secondary response that reached its peak faster, day 5 versus 15, but it was weaker. Post-booster repertoires again held most primary-vaccination clones (about 96% CD4, roughly 90% CD8).

Conversion of TCR transcripts into cDNA relied on 5'RACE template switching, which added a universal primer site and UMIs. TCRdb processed the 5' RACE reads anew with MiXCR; each CDR3 protein has one entry. The sample lists some 110,000 distinct CDR3 sequences; about 6.8% were seen once. This clonotype was found many times. The antigen is not known. The length of the CDR3 is 13 residues. V lost 7 bases, J lost 8 bases, and 14 bases lay in between. Germline V gives CDR1 MGHDK, CDR2 SYGVNS. The chain carries TRBV25-1 and TRBJ1-4; the D gene is possibly TRBD1 (5 bases). The starting material was CD4+ T cells sorted from PBMCs, obtained 45 days after the first yellow fever vaccination. This clonotype was sampled from a man in his late teens or twenties who received the YFV17D yellow fever vaccine. The CDR3 nucleotides read TGTGCCAGCACCCCCGGGGGGGTCGAAAAACTGTTTTTT. Translation: CASTPGGVEKLFF.